Below, 14 T cell receptor beta chains from the same sample are listed, as sequenced in a study of HIV-infected patients and healthy controls. Roughly three months, about 14 weeks, into antiretroviral therapy, follow-up blood was collected. Whole blood was used without fractionation, so all unsorted peripheral T cells were included. cDNA was made from approximately 500 ng RNA using alpha and beta constant primers. Alpha and beta chain libraries were made separately by chain-specific third strand synthesis with multiplexing indices. TCRdb redid the calling of the 5' RACE reads with MiXCR, one entry per CDR3 protein. The sample has about 14,000 distinct CDR3 sequences, around 10% seen once; the top ten hold approximately 42%. Sequences were derived from blood, sampled during antiretroviral therapy. The receptors shown here come from an adult with HIV infection. The donor label of this sample is uncertain.

The V and J genes are TRBV15 and TRBJ1-4; 10 bases match TRBD1. Germline-derived CDR1 and CDR2 are LNHNV and YYDKDF (reference sequence). The CDR3 is 15 residues long. J was trimmed by 5 bases and V by 3 bases; bases with no gene match: 3. CDR3 nucleotides: TGTGCCACCAGCAGTGGGACAGGGGTAAATGAAAAACTGTTTTTT. Its protein is CATSSGTGVNEKLFF.

V and J are TRBV5-1 and TRBJ1-1; D uncertain. Germline assignment: CDR1 SGHRS and CDR2 YFSETQ. The CDR3 spans 14 residues. V lost 0 bases and J 2 bases, leaving 8 bases between the germline ends. The CDR3 loop reads CASSLGPENTEAFF. In DNA form, the CDR3 reads TGCGCCAGCAGCTTGGGGCCAGAAAACACTGAAGCTTTCTTT.

This clonotype has a count of ten or more. The V call is TRBV6-1, the J call TRBJ2-6; D is uncertain. Germline V CDR1 and CDR2: MNHNS, SASEGT. The V gene lost 6 bases and the J gene lost 0 bases, with 9 bases spanning the gap. The CDR3 consists of 15 residues. The CDR3 spells CASRALASGANVLTF. The CDR3 region has the DNA TGTGCCAGCAGGGCTTTGGCCTCTGGGGCCAACGTCCTGACTTTC.

The table lists this clonotype with a few counts. V gene TRBV4-1 combines with J gene TRBJ1-3, with TRBD1 matching over 7 bases. The CDR3 extends over 16 amino acids. J lost 2 bases, V lost 1 base, and 5 bases had no gene match. Germline V gene lookup returns CDR1 MGHRA and CDR2 YSYEKL. The CDR3 DNA reads as TGCGCCAGCAGCCAAGTCACAGGGGAGCCTGGAAACACCATATATTTT. Translating it yields CASSQVTGEPGNTIYF.

The gene calls are TRBV30 and TRBJ2-3; D may be TRBD1 (6 bases). Germline CDR1 and CDR2: GTSNPN and SVGIG (reference sequence). The V and J ends lost 0 bases and 1 base respectively, with 20 bases between them. The CDR3 totals 18 residues. The chain's CDR3 is CAWSVPPTGSLGTDTQYF. CDR3 coding DNA: TGTGCCTGGAGTGTTCCACCGACAGGATCCTTAGGCACAGATACGCAGTATTTT. The variable domain in full, with the rest retrieved from reference TRBV30 and TRBJ2-3, is SQTIHQWPATLVQPVGSPLSLECTVEGTSNPNLYWYRQAAGRGLQLLFYSVGIGQISSEVPQNLSASRPQDRQFILSSKKLLLSDSGFYLCAWSVPPTGSLGTDTQYFGPGTRLTVL.

This clonotype was detected ten times or more. The rearrangement joins TRBV28 to TRBJ2-5; 11 bases are a match to TRBD2. Looked up from germline, CDR1 is MDHEN and CDR2 is SYDVKM. Losses at the gene ends were 3 bases for V and 1 base for J; bases not matched to a gene: 4. CDR3 length equals 16 residues. CDR3 residues: CASSFHSGRAQETQYF. The CDR3, as DNA: TGTGCCAGCAGTTTCCATAGCGGGAGGGCCCAAGAGACCCAGTACTTC.

This clonotype has a count of ten or more. The chain carries TRBV5-4 and TRBJ2-3, with D possibly being TRBD1 or TRBD2 (6 bases each). CDR3 length: 17 residues. The germline gives CDR1 SGHNT, CDR2 YYREEE (reference sequence). V was trimmed by 7 bases and J by 1 base, leaving 22 bases between them. The CDR3 sequence: CASSGGSGAPGTDTQYF. CDR3 nucleotide sequence: TGTGCCAGCTCAGGTGGGTCGGGGGCACCGGGCACAGATACGCAGTATTTT.

This clonotype was seen at least ten times. The gene calls are TRBV5-1 and TRBJ2-2; D remains unclear. CDR1 is SGHRS, CDR2 YFSETQ, per germline. This CDR3 spans 15 amino acids. The germline V and J ends were trimmed by 4 bases and 0 bases, with 10 bases remaining between them. The CDR3: CASSPATTNTGELFF. CDR3 in DNA: TGCGCCAGCAGCCCTGCCACCACGAACACCGGGGAGCTGTTTTTT.

This clonotype has a count of ten or more. The V gene is TRBV15, the J gene TRBJ2-5; 7 nucleotides match TRBD2. This CDR3 region has 12 residues. V lost 0 bases to trimming and J lost 9 bases; unmatched junction nucleotides: 1. The germline gives CDR1 LNHNV, CDR2 YYDKDF (reference sequence). Written as DNA, the CDR3 is TGTGCCACCAGCAGAGATGGGAGGGCCCAGTACTTC. Translating it yields CATSRDGRAQYF.

This clonotype appeared a few times. The J gene is TRBJ2-1, the V gene TRBV7-6, with a weak D call TRBD2 (5 bases). CDR1 and CDR2 (germline): SGHVS, FNYEAQ. The CDR3 covers 20 residues. Deletions cut 1 base from V and 0 bases from J, with 22 bases between. For the CDR3, the DNA is TGTGCCAGCAGCTTAGTACCCGGGGTGGCCGGACTTAGCTCCTACAATGAGCAGTTCTTC. This translates into CASSLVPGVAGLSSYNEQFF.

This clonotype was recorded many times. The chain carries TRBV7-6 and TRBJ1-1; 8 bases fit TRBD1. Germline V gene sequence: CDR1 SGHVS, CDR2 FNYEAQ. The ends lost 5 bases at V and 1 base at J; junction bases unmatched: 3. The CDR3 length is 14 residues. The chain's CDR3 is CASSVGQENTEAFF. The DNA of the CDR3 is TGTGCCAGCAGCGTGGGACAGGAGAACACTGAAGCTTTCTTT.

This clonotype qualifies as medium-sized. The CDR3 DNA follows: TGTGCCAGCAGCTCTCGAGACGTAGGACGGGACTTCGAGCAGTACTTC. This encodes CASSSRDVGRDFEQYF. The chain recombines TRBV13 with TRBJ2-7, with a possible D match to TRBD2 (6 bases). This CDR3 has 16 residues. From germline, CDR1 is PRHDT and CDR2 FYEKMQ (reference sequence). V lost 4 bases, J lost 6 bases, and 22 bases lay in between.

The chain is built from TRBV5-5 and TRBJ2-5, with D perhaps matching TRBD1 (6 bases). Germline V gene sequence: CDR1 SGHKS, CDR2 YYEKEE (reference sequence). V shed 3 bases and J shed 5 bases, with 11 bases lying between them. The CDR3 spans 13 residues. CDR3 sequence (DNA): TGTGCCAGCAGCTGGGACACGAGGGAGACCCAGTACTTC. It codes for CASSWDTRETQYF.

This clonotype has ten or more counts. This sequence joins TRBV19 and TRBJ2-1; 7 bases match TRBD1. The V segment lost 6 bases and the J segment 3 bases; nucleotides outside the gene matches: 5. CDR3 length: 14 residues. From germline, CDR1 is LNHDA and CDR2 SQIVND (reference sequence). CDR3 sequence (DNA): TGTGCCAGTAGCGACAGGGTTGGCTACAATGAGCAGTTCTTC. It codes for CASSDRVGYNEQFF.